The 28 T cell receptor beta chains presented below share a single source sample, sequenced in a study of immune evolution from preneoplasia to lung adenocarcinoma. Data came from immunoSEQ multiplex PCR; TCRdb stores just in-frame clones and leaves some out. The sample has 11,000 to 15,000 clones; 75% to 85% are singletons. The sequenced material came from FFPE minimally invasive lung adenocarcinoma tissue. These receptors came from a person aged 65 to 85 with lung adenocarcinoma.

This sequence joins TRBV27 and TRBJ1-1; a weak D match, TRBD1 (5 bases). Per germline, CDR1 MNHEY and CDR2 SMNVEV (reference sequence). Trimming took 2 bases from V and 7 from J, leaving 14 bases between them. This CDR3 region has 14 residues. This CDR3 is CASSLARAAGEAFF. The DNA for the CDR3 is TGTGCCAGCAGTTTAGCCAGGGCGGCAGGTGAAGCTTTCTTT.

This chain uses TRBV4-2 with TRBJ2-3; TRBD1 agrees at 7 bases. J was trimmed by 0 bases and V by 4 bases; bases with no gene match: 13. The CDR3 has 18 residues. The germline V gene has CDR1 LGHNA and CDR2 YNFKEQ. The chain's CDR3 is CASSRDIEGAISTDTQYF. CDR3 nucleotide sequence: TGTGCCAGCAGCCGAGACATAGAGGGGGCCATTAGCACAGATACGCAGTATTTT.

J is TRBJ1-2 and V is TRBV4-1; D gene ambiguous. Germline V lookup: CDR1 MGHRA, CDR2 YSYEKL. This CDR3 spans 16 amino acids. The V end lost 0 bases, the J end lost 2 bases, and 13 bases lay between the germline ends. CDR3 protein: CASSQEGQHFNYGYTF. The CDR3 bases are TGCGCCAGCAGCCAAGAAGGGCAGCACTTCAACTATGGCTACACCTTC.

This chain links TRBV5-1 with TRBJ1-1; D unresolved. In germline, CDR1 is SGHRS, CDR2 YFSETQ. The CDR3 loop spans 15 amino acids. V was cut by 4 bases and J by 1 base, with 14 bases left in between. For the CDR3, the DNA is TGCGCCAGCAGCCCCGGTGCTCCCGGGAACACTGAAGCTTTCTTT. It yields the protein CASSPGAPGNTEAFF.

This clone was seen only a few times. This sequence joins TRBV28 and TRBJ2-4, with D perhaps matching TRBD1 (6 bases). With 1 base removed from V and 0 bases from J, the gap between germline ends came to 16 bases. This CDR3 has 18 residues. Germline V CDR1 and CDR2: MDHEN, SYDVKM. The CDR3 is CASSLSPPDSLAKNIQYF. In DNA form, the CDR3 reads TGTGCCAGCAGTTTATCACCCCCGGACAGCCTAGCCAAAAACATTCAGTACTTC.

The CDR3 sequence is CASSFGQGSGRGYEKLFF. As DNA, the CDR3 is TGTGCCAGCAGCTTCGGGCAGGGGAGTGGACGAGGGTATGAAAAACTGTTTTTT. J is TRBJ1-4 and V is TRBV7-9; D might be TRBD1 (6 bases). The V and J ends lost 3 bases and 6 bases respectively, with 23 bases between them. Germline loops: CDR1 SEHNR, CDR2 FQNEAQ (reference sequence). The CDR3 has 18 amino acids.

The J gene is TRBJ2-3, the V gene TRBV19; D is possibly TRBD1 (7 bases). Germline lookup yields CDR1 LNHDA and CDR2 SQIVND (reference sequence). The CDR3 is made up of 14 amino acids. V was clipped by 8 bases and J by 5 bases, with 17 bases between them. The chain's CDR3 is CASSDRREQDTQYF. CDR3 in DNA: TGTGCCAGTTCGGACAGGAGGGAACAAGATACGCAGTATTTT.

The chain joins TRBV11-3 to TRBJ1-3, with a weak D call TRBD1 (6 bases). Germline V CDR1 and CDR2: SGHNT, YENEEA. The CDR3 has 14 residues. V was pared by 5 bases and J by 6 bases, with 14 bases between. CDR3 sequence: CASSTRGAENTIYF. For the CDR3, the DNA is TGTGCCAGCAGCACCAGGGGAGCTGAAAACACCATATATTTT.

The chain employs TRBV19 and TRBJ2-3; tentative D call: TRBD2 (6 bases). This CDR3 region has 15 residues. The germline V gene encodes CDR1 LNHDA and CDR2 SQIVND (reference sequence). V was cut by 7 bases and J by 1 base, with 15 bases left in between. The CDR3 protein is CASTLGTDGTDTQYF. The DNA of the CDR3 is TGTGCCAGTACGCTCGGGACTGACGGCACAGATACGCAGTATTTT. Drawing the rest from reference TRBV19 and TRBJ2-3, the complete variable domain is DGGITQSPKYLFRKEGQNVTLSCEQNLNHDAMYWYRQDPGQGLRLIYYSQIVNDFQKGDIAEGYSVSREKKESFPLTVTSAQKNPTAFYLCASTLGTDGTDTQYFGPGTRLTVL.

The rearrangement joins TRBV9 to TRBJ1-2; D gene unclear. Germline CDR1 and CDR2: SGDLS and YYNGEE. The CDR3 runs 13 residues. V lost 0 bases to trimming and J lost 5 bases, with 8 bases between them. For the CDR3, the DNA is TGTGCCAGCAGCGTAGAGGCGGGTTATGGCTACACCTTC. Amino acid sequence: CASSVEAGYGYTF.

The chain uses TRBV7-2 and TRBJ1-6; TRBD1 might be the D (5 bases). CDR1 is SGHTA and CDR2 is FQGNSA in the germline V gene. Trimming removed 5 bases at V and 7 bases at J, with 15 bases between. The CDR3 covers 15 residues. The CDR3 reads CASSAGRPDNSPLHF. Here the CDR3 DNA reads TGTGCCAGCAGCGCGGGACGTCCGGACAATTCACCCCTCCACTTT.

This clone was seen just once. The chain carries TRBV28 and TRBJ2-7; TRBD1 is a possible D gene (6 bases). The CDR3 contains 15 residues. V was trimmed by 4 bases and J by 0 bases, leaving 13 bases between them. CDR1 is MDHEN and CDR2 is SYDVKM in the germline V gene. This CDR3 reads CASSSWGLSSYEQYF. The CDR3 coding sequence is TGTGCCAGCAGTTCTTGGGGGCTAAGCTCCTACGAGCAGTACTTC.

The chain is built from TRBV2 and TRBJ2-7; 8 bases align to TRBD1. Germline V CDR1 and CDR2: SNHLY, FYNNEI. This CDR3 contains 15 residues. With V trimmed by 4 bases and J by 1 base, 6 bases remained unmatched. DNA of the CDR3: TGTGCCAGCAGTGGGACCAGGACAGGGTCCTACGAGCAGTACTTC. Protein product: CASSGTRTGSYEQYF.

The genes are TRBV27 and TRBJ2-7, with D perhaps matching TRBD2 (5 bases). V shed 4 bases and J shed 0 bases, with 7 bases lying between them. From germline, CDR1 is MNHEY and CDR2 SMNVEV (reference sequence). The CDR3 loop spans 13 amino acids. This CDR3 reads CASSWGASYEQYF. DNA of the CDR3: TGTGCCAGCAGTTGGGGAGCCTCCTACGAGCAGTACTTC.

This clone was recorded a few times. The CDR3 is CASSVESRTVETQYF. CDR3 coding DNA: TGTGCCAGCAGCGTAGAGTCCCGGACAGTAGAGACCCAGTACTTC. The rearrangement joins TRBV9 to TRBJ2-5, with D possibly TRBD1 on 6 matching bases. Germline V gene lookup returns CDR1 SGDLS and CDR2 YYNGEE. V was shortened by 0 bases and J by 4 bases, with 13 bases between the two germline ends. The CDR3 covers 15 residues. Variable domain in full (rest from reference TRBV9 and TRBJ2-5): DSGVTQTPKHLITATGQRVTLRCSPRSGDLSVYWYQQSLDQGLQFLIQYYNGEERAKGNILERFSAQQFPDLHSELNLSSLELGDSALYFCASSVESRTVETQYFGPGTRLLVL.

The J gene is TRBJ1-1, the V gene TRBV6-1; D is perhaps TRBD1 (5 bases). Germline V lookup: CDR1 MNHNS, CDR2 SASEGT. There are 15 residues in the CDR3. V was trimmed by 5 bases and J by 2 bases, leaving 15 bases between them. The CDR3 region is CASSPWTGTNTEAFF. CDR3 DNA sequence: TGTGCCAGCAGTCCCTGGACCGGGACTAACACTGAAGCTTTCTTT.

V usage is TRBV18 and J usage is TRBJ2-3; D not resolved. Germline assignment: CDR1 KGHSH and CDR2 LQKENI. The CDR3 runs to 14 residues. Between the trimmed V and J ends, which lost 6 bases and 8 bases, there was a span of 18 bases. The CDR3 loop reads CASSPRNAELTQYF. In DNA, the CDR3 is TGTGCCAGCTCTCCCCGGAACGCGGAGCTTACGCAGTATTTT. The entire variable domain, with the rest obtained from reference TRBV18 and TRBJ2-3, is as follows: NAGVMQNPRHLVRRRGQEARLRCSPMKGHSHVYWYRQLPEEGLKFMVYLQKENIIDESGMPKERFSAEFPKEGPSILRIQQVVRGDSAAYFCASSPRNAELTQYFGPGTRLTVL.

The chain is built from TRBV30 and TRBJ2-7, with no clear D. The CDR3 totals 17 residues. CDR1 GTSNPN and CDR2 SVGIG come from the germline V gene (reference sequence). V was trimmed by 0 bases and J by 3 bases, leaving 21 bases between them. This CDR3 is CAWSVSSGLSRLYEQYF. CDR3 DNA sequence: TGTGCCTGGAGTGTATCAAGTGGGCTCTCGAGGCTCTACGAGCAGTACTTC. The entire variable domain, with the rest obtained from reference TRBV30 and TRBJ2-7, is as follows: SQTIHQWPATLVQPVGSPLSLECTVEGTSNPNLYWYRQAAGRGLQLLFYSVGIGQISSEVPQNLSASRPQDRQFILSSKKLLLSDSGFYLCAWSVSSGLSRLYEQYFGPGTRLTVT.

The chain joins TRBV7-3 to TRBJ1-2, with D possibly matching TRBD1 (5 bases). Germline V CDR1 and CDR2: SGHTA, FQGTGA. This CDR3 region has 15 residues. The ends were cut back, 5 bases at V and 6 bases at J, with 19 bases in the middle. This CDR3 is CASSNTGGSLDGYTF. In nucleotides, the CDR3 is TGTGCCAGCAGCAACACCGGGGGGAGTCTGGATGGCTACACCTTC. The whole variable domain, remainder taken from reference TRBV7-3 and TRBJ1-2, is GAGVSQTPSNKVTEKGKYVELRCDPISGHTALYWYRQSLGQGPEFLIYFQGTGAADDSGLPNDRFFAVRPEGSVSTLKIQRTERGDSAVYLCASSNTGGSLDGYTFGSGTRLTVV.

CDR3 in amino acids: CATSRGQGKSYNEQFF. CDR3 nucleotide sequence: TGTGCCACCAGCAGAGGACAGGGGAAGTCCTACAATGAGCAGTTCTTC. The chain employs TRBV15 and TRBJ2-1; the match to TRBD1 covers 8 bases. This CDR3 is built from 16 residues. CDR1 is LNHNV and CDR2 is YYDKDF in the germline V gene (reference sequence). Trimming took 1 base from V and 1 from J; bases not matched to a gene: 3.

The V and J genes are TRBV19 and TRBJ1-5; 9 bases line up with TRBD1. CDR3 length: 15 amino acids. Per the germline V gene, CDR1 is LNHDA and CDR2 is SQIVND (reference sequence). The V gene end was trimmed by 5 bases and the J gene end by 8 bases; junction bases not matched to a gene: 10. The CDR3 sequence: CASSRKQGAREPQHF. In nucleotides, the CDR3 is TGTGCCAGTAGTCGAAAACAGGGGGCGCGTGAGCCCCAGCATTTT. The full variable domain, with the rest looked up from reference TRBV19 and TRBJ1-5, is DGGITQSPKYLFRKEGQNVTLSCEQNLNHDAMYWYRQDPGQGLRLIYYSQIVNDFQKGDIAEGYSVSREKKESFPLTVTSAQKNPTAFYLCASSRKQGAREPQHFGDGTRLSIL.

The V and J genes are TRBV7-9 and TRBJ1-2; D gene uncertain. The germline V and J ends were trimmed by 7 bases and 0 bases, with 15 bases remaining between them. The CDR3 totals 15 residues. Germline assignment: CDR1 SEHNR and CDR2 FQNEAQ (reference sequence). CDR3 nucleotides: TGTGCCAGCAACGTATTCGAGTCCCCTAACTATGGCTACACCTTC. This codes for CASNVFESPNYGYTF.

The rearrangement joins TRBV28 to TRBJ2-1; D unresolved. Trimming cost V 3 bases and J 15 bases, with 12 bases left between them. The CDR3 is 11 amino acids. Germline V CDR1 and CDR2: MDHEN, SYDVKM. CDR3 bases: TGTGCCAGCAGTTTGCAGTCAGTTCGGTTCTTC. Amino acid sequence: CASSLQSVRFF.

A single count supports this clone. CDR3 coding DNA: TGCGCCAGCAGTCAATCGGCTGAGTCGGTGCAGTTAAAGAACACTGAAGCTTTCTTT. Encoded protein: CASSQSAESVQLKNTEAFF. This chain connects TRBV23-1 to TRBJ1-1; D remains unclear. TRBV23-1 is reported as an ORF; its role is uncertain. The CDR3 is 19 amino acids. Trimming took 0 bases from V and 1 from J, leaving 21 bases between them.

V and J are TRBV29-1 and TRBJ2-1; no clear D gene. Deletions cut 4 bases from V and 10 bases from J, with 8 bases between. This CDR3 has 10 residues. CDR1 and CDR2 from the germline V gene are SQVTM and ANQGSEA. CDR3 sequence: CSVVGVEQFF. CDR3 DNA sequence: TGCAGCGTTGTTGGCGTGGAGCAGTTCTTC.

This clone was seen more than once but under ten times. V and J are TRBV29-1 and TRBJ1-2; no reliable D call. The CDR3 consists of 13 residues. Germline-derived CDR1 and CDR2 are SQVTM and ANQGSEA. Deletions cut 2 bases from V and 2 bases from J, with 9 bases between. The DNA for the CDR3 is TGCAGCGTTGAAAAAACACTAAACTATGGCTACACCTTC. It is translated as CSVEKTLNYGYTF.

This chain links TRBV28 with TRBJ2-5, with D tentatively TRBD1 (6 bases). Germline assignment: CDR1 MDHEN and CDR2 SYDVKM. Trimming stripped 1 base from V and 1 base from J, with 7 bases between. The CDR3 runs 14 residues. CDR3 residues: CASSLSQGQETQYF. The CDR3 nucleotides are TGTGCCAGCAGTTTATCACAGGGCCAAGAGACCCAGTACTTC.

This chain joins TRBV5-6 and TRBJ1-2; 7 nucleotides line up with TRBD1. The V gene end was trimmed by 4 bases and the J gene end by 7 bases; junction bases not matched to a gene: 4. The CDR3 spans 12 residues. CDR1 is SGHDT and CDR2 is YYEEEE in the germline V gene. The CDR3 bases are TGTGCCAGCAGCCTGACAGGGAGTGGCTACACCTTC. Amino acid sequence: CASSLTGSGYTF.